One sample yielded the 22 T cell receptor beta chains listed below, sequenced in a study of shared clonotypes between healthy human individuals. TCRdb's copy holds only in-frame clones and misses some; the assay was immunoSEQ multiplex PCR. The sample carries 2 million to 2.5 million clones, around 93% recorded once. Sequenced: naive CD4+ T cells from PBMCs. Subset of the sample: CD45RA+ positively selected. All receptors come from a man aged 18-30 years in good health. Some clones in this sample may be carry-over from other donors' samples.

The chain carries TRBV18 and TRBJ2-4, with D possibly TRBD1 on 6 matching bases. This CDR3 contains 17 residues. Looked up from germline, CDR1 is KGHSH and CDR2 is LQKENI. V lost 3 bases and J 1 base, leaving 16 bases between the germline ends. CDR3 region: CASSPGGTMIAKNIQYF. CDR3 sequence (DNA): TGTGCCAGCTCACCTGGTGGGACAATGATCGCCAAAAACATTCAGTACTTC. The complete variable domain, with remaining parts taken from reference TRBV18 and TRBJ2-4, reads NAGVMQNPRHLVRRRGQEARLRCSPMKGHSHVYWYRQLPEEGLKFMVYLQKENIIDESGMPKERFSAEFPKEGPSILRIQQVVRGDSAAYFCASSPGGTMIAKNIQYFGAGTRLSVL.

V and J are TRBV29-1 and TRBJ2-3; 12 nucleotides match TRBD1. The ends lost 3 bases at V and 6 bases at J; junction bases unmatched: 7. CDR3 length equals 15 residues. Germline-derived CDR1 and CDR2 are SQVTM and ANQGSEA. The CDR3 is CSVESRDRGRDTQYF. DNA of the CDR3: TGCAGCGTTGAGTCCCGGGACAGGGGGCGCGATACGCAGTATTTT.

The chain is built from TRBV28 and TRBJ1-5; perhaps TRBD1 as D (5 bases). The germline V gene encodes CDR1 MDHEN and CDR2 SYDVKM. The CDR3 covers 16 residues. Trimming pared 2 bases from V and 4 bases from J, leaving 15 bases between. CDR3 DNA: TGTGCCAGCAGTTTAGCGGGGGGGGTCGGGAATCAGCCCCAGCATTTT. Protein product: CASSLAGGVGNQPQHF.

With respect to this clone: This same CDR3 is encoded by further DNA sequences in the sample. The chain uses TRBV18 and TRBJ2-1, with D possibly being TRBD1 (6 bases). V was pared by 3 bases and J by 7 bases, with 10 bases between. Germline CDR1 is KGHSH and CDR2 is LQKENI. This CDR3 has 13 residues. The CDR3 DNA sequence: TGTGCCAGCTCACCTCCAGGGGTAAATGAGCAGTTCTTC. Translation gives CASSPPGVNEQFF.

This clone was counted between two and nine times. The rearrangement links TRBV30 to TRBJ1-5; D remains ambiguous. CDR3 length: 13 residues. V was pared by 2 bases and J by 0 bases, with 5 bases between. CDR1 is GTSNPN, CDR2 SVGIG, per germline (reference sequence). This CDR3 is CAWSWDSNQPQHF. The CDR3 region has the DNA TGTGCCTGGAGTTGGGATAGCAATCAGCCCCAGCATTTT.

About this clone itself: Other DNA sequences in the same sample also yield this CDR3. J is TRBJ1-1 and V is TRBV2; D unclear. CDR1 and CDR2 (germline): SNHLY, FYNNEI. V lost 1 base and J 7 bases, leaving 16 bases between the germline ends. The CDR3 totals 15 residues. CDR3 sequence reads: CASSEGGGYRHEAFF. The CDR3 nucleotides read TGTGCCAGCAGTGAAGGTGGCGGGTACAGACATGAAGCTTTCTTT.

V and J are TRBV7-9 and TRBJ2-6; no definite D call. V lost 7 bases to trimming and J lost 0 bases, with 4 bases between them. The CDR3 loop spans 13 amino acids. Germline V gene data show CDR1 as SEHNR and CDR2 as FQNEAQ (reference sequence). The CDR3 DNA sequence: TGTGCCAGCACGAGCTCTGGGGCCAACGTCCTGACTTTC. Translation: CASTSSGANVLTF.

The chain links TRBV19 to TRBJ1-3; D not certain. V shed 5 bases and J shed 3 bases, with 5 bases lying between them. Per the germline V gene, CDR1 is LNHDA and CDR2 is SQIVND (reference sequence). This CDR3 contains 12 residues. DNA of the CDR3: TGTGCCAGTAGTTCTGATGGAAACACCATATATTTT. Protein sequence: CASSSDGNTIYF. The entire variable domain, with the rest obtained from reference TRBV19 and TRBJ1-3, is as follows: DGGITQSPKYLFRKEGQNVTLSCEQNLNHDAMYWYRQDPGQGLRLIYYSQIVNDFQKGDIAEGYSVSREKKESFPLTVTSAQKNPTAFYLCASSSDGNTIYFGEGSWLTVV.

The chain is built from TRBV28 and TRBJ2-2; D unclear. V was clipped by 3 bases and J by 8 bases, with 10 bases between them. Germline CDR1 and CDR2: MDHEN and SYDVKM. The CDR3 covers 13 residues. The CDR3 DNA reads as TGTGCCAGCAGTTTCCCCCCAAGGGGGGAGCTGTTTTTT. It yields the protein CASSFPPRGELFF.

V and J are TRBV5-1 and TRBJ2-1; 11 bases agree with TRBD2. This CDR3 has 18 residues. Trimming at V came to 0 bases and at J to 9 bases, leaving 14 bases not matched to a gene. Per the germline V gene, CDR1 is SGHRS and CDR2 is YFSETQ. The CDR3 here is CASSLAYLAGGYTGEQFF. The CDR3 nucleotides read TGCGCCAGCAGCTTGGCCTATCTAGCGGGGGGATATACCGGTGAGCAGTTCTTC.

For the CDR3, the DNA is TGTGCCAGCAGTTACGAGGCAGGCCCCCCCGGGAACACCATATATTTT. Translated: CASSYEAGPPGNTIYF. The rearrangement joins TRBV6-6 to TRBJ1-3; no definite D call. The CDR3 loop spans 16 amino acids. Trimming pared 2 bases from V and 7 bases from J, leaving 18 bases between. Germline CDR1 reads MNHNY; CDR2 reads SVGAGI (reference sequence).

This chain joins TRBV7-2 and TRBJ2-1, with 7 bases matching TRBD2. The V gene end was trimmed by 1 base and the J gene end by 7 bases; junction bases not matched to a gene: 10. In germline, CDR1 is SGHTA, CDR2 FQGNSA. CDR3 length equals 16 residues. CDR3 loop: CASSLDPSGLGNEQFF. For the CDR3, the DNA is TGTGCCAGCAGCTTAGATCCTAGCGGTTTGGGGAATGAGCAGTTCTTC.

This chain uses TRBV28 with TRBJ2-7, with D maybe TRBD1 (5 bases). This CDR3 region has 14 residues. Per the germline V gene, CDR1 is MDHEN and CDR2 is SYDVKM. Trimming removed 6 bases at V and 4 bases at J, with 16 bases between. The CDR3 here is CASSLVGQLYEQYF. DNA for the CDR3: TGTGCCAGCAGCTTGGTGGGGCAGCTTTACGAGCAGTACTTC.

The chain is built from TRBV7-3 and TRBJ2-1, with D possibly TRBD2 on 5 matching bases. Germline assignment: CDR1 SGHTA and CDR2 FQGTGA. Trimming took off 1 base at V and 0 bases at J, with 7 bases between the two ends. The CDR3 contains 15 residues. The CDR3 region has the DNA TGTGCCAGCAGCTTAATGGGGAGCTCCTACAATGAGCAGTTCTTC. Protein product: CASSLMGSSYNEQFF.

J is TRBJ1-5 and V is TRBV6-4, with D maybe TRBD1 (6 bases). Germline V lookup: CDR1 MRHNA, CDR2 SNTAGT. The CDR3 runs to 16 residues. Trimming shortened V by 6 bases and J by 3 bases, and 18 bases separated the two germline ends. CDR3 amino acids: CASRGGVVRANQPQHF. CDR3 in DNA: TGTGCCAGCAGAGGGGGGGTGGTCAGGGCCAATCAGCCCCAGCATTTT.

The CDR3 spells CAWLEGPNEKLFF. In nucleotides, the CDR3 is TGTGCCTGGTTGGAAGGGCCTAATGAAAAACTGTTTTTT. J is TRBJ1-4 and V is TRBV30; D uncertain. Germline CDR1 GTSNPN, CDR2 SVGIG (reference sequence). CDR3 length: 13 residues. V gave up 5 bases and J gave up 3 bases, with 10 bases separating them.

The V and J genes are TRBV5-6 and TRBJ2-1, with 7 nucleotides matching TRBD2. CDR1 is SGHDT, CDR2 YYEEEE, per germline. J lost 1 base, V lost 3 bases, and 1 base had no gene match. The CDR3 totals 14 residues. The CDR3 bases are TGTGCCAGCAGCTCGCGGGGGTCCTACAATGAGCAGTTCTTC. Translating gives CASSSRGSYNEQFF. The complete variable domain, with remaining parts taken from reference TRBV5-6 and TRBJ2-1, reads DAGVTQSPTHLIKTRGQQVTLRCSPKSGHDTVSWYQQALGQGPQFIFQYYEEEERQRGNFPDRFSGHQFPNYSSELNVNALLLGDSALYLCASSSRGSYNEQFFGPGTRLTVL.

The chain combines TRBV10-3 with TRBJ1-1, with D perhaps matching TRBD1 (5 bases). The CDR3 is 14 residues long. V gave up 4 bases and J gave up 0 bases, with 9 bases separating them. Per germline, CDR1 ENHRY and CDR2 SYGVKD. The CDR3 DNA follows: TGTGCCATCAGTGGACAGAGGATGAACACTGAAGCTTTCTTT. It encodes CAISGQRMNTEAFF.

The gene calls are TRBV10-3 and TRBJ1-2; 11 nucleotides agree with TRBD1. Germline V gene data show CDR1 as ENHRY and CDR2 as SYGVKD. This CDR3 is 13 amino acids long. V shed 10 bases, J shed 4 bases, and the junction held 5 bases outside the gene matches. The CDR3, as DNA: TGTGCCACTGGGACAGGGGGATCCTATGGCTACACCTTC. It yields the protein CATGTGGSYGYTF.

The chain couples TRBV6-1 to TRBJ2-7; no reliable D call. V lost 0 bases to trimming and J lost 1 base, with 13 bases between them. Germline V gene data show CDR1 as MNHNS and CDR2 as SASEGT. The CDR3 is 16 amino acids. The CDR3 loop reads CASSEAERGRSYEQYF. The CDR3 coding sequence is TGTGCCAGCAGTGAAGCCGAGCGCGGAAGGTCCTACGAGCAGTACTTC.

The chain combines TRBV7-9 with TRBJ1-2, with D uncertain. This CDR3 spans 11 amino acids. Germline CDR1 SEHNR, CDR2 FQNEAQ (reference sequence). Between the trimmed V and J ends, which lost 1 base and 7 bases, there was a span of 4 bases. CDR3 coding DNA: TGTGCCAGCAGCTTAGAGGCTGGCTACACCTTC. Protein sequence: CASSLEAGYTF.

This chain connects TRBV7-2 to TRBJ2-7; a weak D match, TRBD1 (6 bases). The V end lost 3 bases, the J end lost 3 bases, and 15 bases lay between the germline ends. From germline, CDR1 is SGHTA and CDR2 FQGNSA. CDR3 length: 15 residues. As DNA, the CDR3 is TGTGCCAGCAGCTTCAGGGGACCATCCGACTACGAGCAGTACTTC. It specifies CASSFRGPSDYEQYF.